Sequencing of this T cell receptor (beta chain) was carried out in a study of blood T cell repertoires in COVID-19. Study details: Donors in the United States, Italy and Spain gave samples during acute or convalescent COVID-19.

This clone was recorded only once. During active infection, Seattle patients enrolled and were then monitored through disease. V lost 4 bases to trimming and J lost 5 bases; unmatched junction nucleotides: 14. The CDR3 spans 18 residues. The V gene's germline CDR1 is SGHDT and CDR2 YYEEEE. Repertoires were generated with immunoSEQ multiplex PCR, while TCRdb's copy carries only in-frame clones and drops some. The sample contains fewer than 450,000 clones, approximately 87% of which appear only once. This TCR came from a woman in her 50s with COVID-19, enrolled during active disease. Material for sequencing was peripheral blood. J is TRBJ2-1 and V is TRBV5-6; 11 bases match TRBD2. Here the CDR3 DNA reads TGTGCCAGCAGCCCGGTTAGGGCTAGCGGGAGGCGGGACAATGAGCAGTTCTTC. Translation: CASSPVRASGRRDNEQFF. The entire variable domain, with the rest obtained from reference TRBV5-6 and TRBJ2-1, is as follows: DAGVTQSPTHLIKTRGQQVTLRCSPKSGHDTVSWYQQALGQGPQFIFQYYEEEERQRGNFPDRFSGHQFPNYSSELNVNALLLGDSALYLCASSPVRASGRRDNEQFFGPGTRLTVL.